This TCR beta chain was profiled in a study of T-cell memory formation after mild COVID-19. With respect to this clonotype: Its antigen is undetermined.

Study-wide results and caveats: Several responding clones turned up in pre-infection memory, indicating that cross-reactive memory may have taken part.

Constant-segment primers were used for 5'RACE, and the resulting TCR alpha and TCR beta cDNA libraries carried sample barcodes and UMIs. TCRdb re-analysed the 5' RACE reads in MiXCR, keeping a single row per CDR3 protein. The table shows roughly 110,000 distinct CDR3 sequences, with around 11% occurring only once. The germline V gene encodes CDR1 SNHLY and CDR2 FYNNEI. This CDR3 contains 18 residues. Trimming took 5 bases from V and 7 from J; bases not matched to a gene: 19. The sequencing input was PBMCs or a T cell subset sorted from them (not recorded which). This TCR derives from an adult woman who had mild COVID-19 (a few samples of this study predate the infection). Cell type and time point are not known. The chain has TRBV2 and TRBJ1-4; 7 nucleotides agree with TRBD1. The CDR3 sequence: CASSHQVSDRNDGEKLFF. CDR3 in DNA: TGTGCCAGCAGTCATCAGGTATCGGACAGGAACGATGGTGAAAAACTGTTTTTT.